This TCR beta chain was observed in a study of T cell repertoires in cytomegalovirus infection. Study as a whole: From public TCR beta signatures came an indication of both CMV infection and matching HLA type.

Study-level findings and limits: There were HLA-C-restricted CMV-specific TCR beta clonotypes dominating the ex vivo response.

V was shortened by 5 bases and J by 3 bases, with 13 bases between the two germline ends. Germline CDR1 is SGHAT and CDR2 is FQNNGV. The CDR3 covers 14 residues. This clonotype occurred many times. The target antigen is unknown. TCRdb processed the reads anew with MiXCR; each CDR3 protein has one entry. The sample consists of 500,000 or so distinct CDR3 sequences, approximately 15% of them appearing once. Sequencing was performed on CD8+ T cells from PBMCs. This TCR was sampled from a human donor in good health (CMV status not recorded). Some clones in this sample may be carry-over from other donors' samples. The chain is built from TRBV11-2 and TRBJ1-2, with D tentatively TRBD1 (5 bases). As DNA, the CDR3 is TGTGCCAGCAGCGCGCCCCAGGGTCACTATGGCTACACCTTC. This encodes CASSAPQGHYGYTF. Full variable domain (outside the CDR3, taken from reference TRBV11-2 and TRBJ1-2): EAGVAQSPRYKIIEKRQSVAFWCNPISGHATLYWYQQILGQGPKLLIQFQNNGVVDDSQLPKDRFSAERLKGVDSTLKIQPAKLEDSAVYLCASSAPQGHYGYTFGSGTRLTVV.